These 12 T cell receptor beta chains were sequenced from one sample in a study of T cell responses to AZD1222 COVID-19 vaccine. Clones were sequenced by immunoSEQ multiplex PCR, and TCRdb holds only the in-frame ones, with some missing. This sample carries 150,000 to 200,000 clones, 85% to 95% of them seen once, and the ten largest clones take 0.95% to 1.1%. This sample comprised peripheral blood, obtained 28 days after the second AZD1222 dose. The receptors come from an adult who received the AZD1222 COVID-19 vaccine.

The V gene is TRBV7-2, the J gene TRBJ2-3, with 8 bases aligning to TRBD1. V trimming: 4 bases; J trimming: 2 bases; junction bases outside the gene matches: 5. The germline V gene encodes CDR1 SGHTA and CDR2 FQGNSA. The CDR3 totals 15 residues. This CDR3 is CASSSRGQFTDTQYF. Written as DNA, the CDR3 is TGTGCCAGCAGCTCCAGGGGGCAGTTCACAGATACGCAGTATTTT. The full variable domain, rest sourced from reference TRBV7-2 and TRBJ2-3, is GAGVSQSPSNKVTEKGKDVELRCDPISGHTALYWYRQSLGQGLEFLIYFQGNSAPDKSGLPSDRFSAERTGGSVSTLTIQRTQQEDSAVYLCASSSRGQFTDTQYFGPGTRLTVL.

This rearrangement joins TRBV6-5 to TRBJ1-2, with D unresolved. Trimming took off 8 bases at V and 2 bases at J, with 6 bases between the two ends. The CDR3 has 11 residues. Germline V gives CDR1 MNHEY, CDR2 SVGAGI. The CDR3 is CASGENYGYTF. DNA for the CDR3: TGTGCCAGCGGGGAAAACTATGGCTACACCTTC.

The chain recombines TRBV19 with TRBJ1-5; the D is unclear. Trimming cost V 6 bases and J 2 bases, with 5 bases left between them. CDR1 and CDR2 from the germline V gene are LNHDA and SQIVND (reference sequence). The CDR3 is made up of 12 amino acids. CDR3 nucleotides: TGTGCCAGTAGGCGCCGCAATCAGCCCCAGCATTTT. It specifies CASRRRNQPQHF.

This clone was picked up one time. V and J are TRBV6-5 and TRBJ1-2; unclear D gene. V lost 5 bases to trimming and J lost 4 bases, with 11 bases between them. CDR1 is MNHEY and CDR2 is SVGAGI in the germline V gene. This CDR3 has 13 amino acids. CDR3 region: CASSSNPPYGYTF. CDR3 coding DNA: TGTGCCAGCAGTAGTAATCCACCCTATGGCTACACCTTC.

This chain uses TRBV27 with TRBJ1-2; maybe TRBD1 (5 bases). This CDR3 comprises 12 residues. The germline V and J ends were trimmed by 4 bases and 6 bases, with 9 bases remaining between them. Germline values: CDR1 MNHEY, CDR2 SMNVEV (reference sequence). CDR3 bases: TGTGCCAGCAGTTCTCCAGGGAATGGCTACACCTTC. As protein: CASSSPGNGYTF.

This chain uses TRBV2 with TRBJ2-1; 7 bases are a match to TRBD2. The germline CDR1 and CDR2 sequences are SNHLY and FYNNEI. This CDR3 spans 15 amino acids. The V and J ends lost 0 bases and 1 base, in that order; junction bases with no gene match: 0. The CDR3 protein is CASSEAAGSYNEQFF. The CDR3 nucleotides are TGTGCCAGCAGTGAAGCAGCGGGATCCTACAATGAGCAGTTCTTC.

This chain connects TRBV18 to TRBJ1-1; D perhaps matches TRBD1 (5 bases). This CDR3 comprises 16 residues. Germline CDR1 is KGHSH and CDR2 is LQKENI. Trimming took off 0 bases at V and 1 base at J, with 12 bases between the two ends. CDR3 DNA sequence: TGTGCCAGCTCACCACCGAAGGGGCTAGGGAACACTGAAGCTTTCTTT. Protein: CASSPPKGLGNTEAFF.

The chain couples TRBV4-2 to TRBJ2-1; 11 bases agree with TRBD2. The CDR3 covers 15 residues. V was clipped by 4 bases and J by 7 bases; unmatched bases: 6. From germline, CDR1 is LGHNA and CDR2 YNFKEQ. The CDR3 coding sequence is TGTGCCAGCAGCCCCGGGACTAGCGGAGATAATGAGCAGTTCTTC. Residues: CASSPGTSGDNEQFF.

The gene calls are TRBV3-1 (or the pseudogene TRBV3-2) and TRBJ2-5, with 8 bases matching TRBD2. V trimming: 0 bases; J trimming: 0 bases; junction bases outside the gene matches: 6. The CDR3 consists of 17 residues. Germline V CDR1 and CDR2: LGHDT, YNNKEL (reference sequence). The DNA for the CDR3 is TGTGCCAGCAGCCAAGACTTCGTAGCGGGGTACCAAGAGACCCAGTACTTC. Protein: CASSQDFVAGYQETQYF.

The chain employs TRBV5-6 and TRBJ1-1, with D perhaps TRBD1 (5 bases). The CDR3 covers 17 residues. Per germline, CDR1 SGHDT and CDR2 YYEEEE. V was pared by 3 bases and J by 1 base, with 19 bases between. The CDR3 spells CASSSSQVRGSNTEAFF. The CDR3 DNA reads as TGTGCCAGCAGCTCCTCCCAGGTCCGGGGGTCGAACACTGAAGCTTTCTTT.

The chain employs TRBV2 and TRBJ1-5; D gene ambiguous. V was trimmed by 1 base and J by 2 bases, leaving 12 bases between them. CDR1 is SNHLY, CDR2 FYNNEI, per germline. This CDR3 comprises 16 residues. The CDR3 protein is CASSEGRPRGNQPQHF. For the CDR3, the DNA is TGTGCCAGCAGTGAAGGGAGGCCCCGGGGCAATCAGCCCCAGCATTTT.

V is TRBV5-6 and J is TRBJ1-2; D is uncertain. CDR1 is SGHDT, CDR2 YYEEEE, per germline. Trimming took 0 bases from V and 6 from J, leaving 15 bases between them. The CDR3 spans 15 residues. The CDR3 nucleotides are TGTGCCAGCAGCTTGGGACGATGGAAGTTAGATGGCTACACCTTC. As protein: CASSLGRWKLDGYTF.